The text below deals with one T cell receptor beta chain. In the original analysis: Amplification of reference gene primers was used by the study to estimate nucleated cell counts. The repertoire was sequenced with immunoSEQ multiplex PCR; TCRdb's copy has only in-frame clones and lacks some. The D gene and trimming were derived from the DNA, and the V and J assignments and clone size from that table. In the table there are around 100,000 clones, around 81% of which are singletons. The entry originates in a study of blood T cell repertoires in COVID-19. Germline V CDR1 and CDR2: MNHNS, SASEGT. The CDR3 covers 15 residues. Trimming left V 2 bases short and J 4 bases short, with 11 bases between.

The material sequenced was peripheral blood. This sequence originates from a man aged 55-75 years with acute or convalescent COVID-19. The chain links TRBV6-1 to TRBJ1-4, with unresolved D. The CDR3, as DNA: TGTGCCAGCAGTGAATGGCGGGATGATAATGAAAAACTGTTTTTT. Translating gives CASSEWRDDNEKLFF.